This is a list of T cell receptor beta chains from one sample in a study of regulatory T cells in long-lasting Graves disease. TCRdb independently ran MiXCR on the multiplex PCR reads; one entry per CDR3 protein. The table lists 500,000 to 700,000 distinct CDR3 sequences, 16% of them singletons. These records were also assigned to another study, of T cells in Graves' hyperthyroidism and ophthalmopathy.

The sequences come from peripheral blood mononuclear cells (PBMCs), collected at new diagnosis, from a patient treated with antithyroid drugs. The receptor set was obtained from a woman younger than 45 with Graves disease. Each CDR3 is given with its conserved first and last residue. A D gene is named only where the DNA matches it firmly. Clone size is stated in some rows and not others, as once, few, many or a class when expanded.

j_call v_call clone_size d_call cdr3_nt cdr3_aa
TRBJ1-1 TRBV18 few . TGTGCCAGCTCACCACTCCCTCGGACGAACCACATGAACACTGAAGCTTTCTTT CASSPLPRTNHMNTEAFF
TRBJ1-3 TRBV19 . TRBD1 TGTGCCAGTTGGGACAGACCTTCTGGAAACACCATATATTTT CASWDRPSGNTIYF
TRBJ2-5 TRBV7-3 many . TGTGCCAGCAGCTTAGGGAGTCAAGAGACCCAGTACTTC CASSLGSQETQYF
TRBJ2-3 TRBV19 few TRBD2 TGTGCCAGTAGTATGGCGGCGGGAGTGGGAACAGATACGCAGTATTTT CASSMAAGVGTDTQYF
TRBJ2-7 TRBV15 many . TGTGCCACCAGCAGAGACTTTGGGGATGGCGAGCAGTACTTC CATSRDFGDGEQYF
TRBJ2-5 TRBV9 . . TGTGCCAGCAGCGCCCCCCCGGGAGAGACCCAGTACTTC CASSAPPGETQYF
TRBJ1-6 TRBV28 many TRBD1 TGTGCCATACTGGGACAGGGGGGATCACCCCTCCACTTT CAILGQGGSPLHF
TRBJ2-7 TRBV27 many . TGTGCCAGCAGTTTAGGGAGGGGGCCGATCTACGAGCAGTACTTC CASSLGRGPIYEQYF
TRBJ2-7 TRBV7-6 few . TGTGCCAGCAGCGGATACAGGGACTCCTACGAGCAGTACTTC CASSGYRDSYEQYF
TRBJ1-3 TRBV19 . . TGTGCCAGTAGTATACAGGGGCGAAGAAACACCATATATTTT CASSIQGRRNTIYF
TRBJ2-2 TRBV12-3/TRBV12-4 many TRBD1 TGTGCCAGCAGTTTAGAGGGGGCGCGGACCGGGGAGCTGTTTTTT CASSLEGARTGELFF
TRBJ2-5 TRBV7-3 many TRBD2 TGTGCCAGCAGCCCAGGACTAGCGGGAGTTATCCAAGAGACCCAGTACTTC CASSPGLAGVIQETQYF
TRBJ2-3 TRBV20-1 few TRBD1 TGCAGTGCTAGGTCTCGTTGGACAGGGGTCGCAACAGATACGCAGTATTTT CSARSRWTGVATDTQYF
TRBJ2-7 TRBV20-1 . . TGCAGTGCTAGAAAGTGGGGAGACGGGAGCTCCTACGAGCAGTACTTC CSARKWGDGSSYEQYF